This T cell receptor (beta chain) was identified in a study of T cells after yellow fever vaccination. Worth noting for this clonotype: Its cognate antigen is unknown.

Study-wide results and limits: Only a small proportion of the clonotypes turned up in both the CD4 and the CD8 compartments, likely arising from convergent recombination. Among primary-vaccination clones, most reappeared after the booster, at 96% for CD4 and around 91% for CD8.

Trimming pared 2 bases from V and 6 bases from J, leaving 6 bases between. The CDR3 loop spans 12 amino acids. Germline V CDR1 and CDR2: SGDLS, YYNGEE. Production of TCR cDNA was by 5'RACE template switching, which also added a universal primer site and UMIs. TCRdb re-called the 5' RACE reads through MiXCR, storing one row per CDR3 protein. The sample includes 350,000 to 550,000 distinct CDR3 sequences, about 19% of them seen just once. J is TRBJ2-1 and V is TRBV9; D remains unclear. Sequenced here: PBMCs, sampled before the yellow fever booster vaccination. The TCR sequence derives from a man between 18 and 29 years old who received the YFV17D yellow fever vaccine. The CDR3 DNA is TGTGCCAGCAGCGTTGACGGCAATGAGCAGTTCTTC. It codes for CASSVDGNEQFF.